These T cell receptor beta chains were read from a single sample in a study of T cells after yellow fever vaccination. TCRdb fed the 5' RACE reads into MiXCR, producing one record per CDR3 protein. The table lists about 510,000 distinct CDR3 sequences, about a fifth of them singletons, with 15% to 20% in the top ten. Sample: PBMCs, taken 21 days after the first yellow fever vaccination. The origin of the receptors is a young man who received the YFV17D yellow fever vaccine. Both conserved end residues are part of each CDR3. D genes are given only for firm matches. Only some rows state a clone size, as once, few, many or a class for expanded clones.

clone_size,v_call,d_call,j_call,cdr3_aa,cdr3_nt
.,TRBV12-3/TRBV12-4,.,TRBJ1-1,CASTVDWASWVAFF,TGTGCCAGCACCGTGGACTGGGCGAGTTGGGTAGCTTTCTTT
few,TRBV7-2,.,TRBJ2-7,CASSFQTGQFYEQYF,TGTGCCAGCAGCTTCCAAACTGGACAGTTTTACGAGCAGTACTTC
many,TRBV28,.,TRBJ1-3,CASSSGNTIYF,TGTGCCAGCAGTTCTGGAAACACCATATATTTT
.,TRBV12-3/TRBV12-4,TRBD1,TRBJ1-5,CACSLGTGDNQPQHF,TGTGCCTGCAGCCTTGGGACAGGGGACAATCAGCCCCAGCATTTT
.,TRBV12-3/TRBV12-4,.,TRBJ1-2,CASSPGQIGNYGYTF,TGTGCCAGCAGTCCAGGACAGATCGGGAACTATGGCTACACCTTC
.,TRBV5-1,.,TRBJ2-1,CASSLAQGGYNEQFF,TGCGCCAGCAGCTTGGCTCAGGGGGGATACAATGAGCAGTTCTTC
many,TRBV6-2/TRBV6-3,.,TRBJ2-1,CASSSIAQGNEQFF,TGTGCCAGCAGCTCCATTGCCCAGGGAAATGAGCAGTTCTTC
few,TRBV4-2,.,TRBJ2-3,CASSQDGGVYTQYF,TGTGCCAGCAGCCAAGATGGAGGCGTCTATACGCAGTATTTT
few,TRBV7-2,.,TRBJ1-1,CASRPTGTNTEAFF,TGTGCCAGCAGACCGACCGGGACCAACACTGAAGCTTTCTTT
few,TRBV3-1,.,TRBJ1-1,CASSQQLDTEAFF,TGTGCCAGCAGCCAACAACTAGACACTGAAGCTTTCTTT
.,TRBV20-1,TRBD1,TRBJ2-1,CSASRDRWHEQFF,TGCAGTGCTAGCAGGGACAGGTGGCATGAGCAGTTCTTC
few,TRBV5-1,.,TRBJ2-1,CASSLGTRVGNEQFF,TGCGCCAGCAGCTTGGGTACTAGGGTAGGGAATGAGCAGTTCTTC
few,TRBV7-9,.,TRBJ2-5,CASSLPRDNQETQYF,TGTGCCAGCAGCTTACCGCGGGACAACCAAGAGACCCAGTACTTC
.,TRBV29-1,.,TRBJ1-4,CSAVGSGLFF,TGCAGCGCTGTAGGGAGCGGACTGTTTTTT
.,TRBV7-2,TRBD2,TRBJ2-1,CASSQGTSGGQFF,TGTGCCAGCAGCCAGGGGACTAGCGGTGGCCAGTTCTTC
many,TRBV21-1,.,TRBJ1-6,CASSKAKGRWDSPLHF,TGTGCCAGCAGCAAAGCTAAGGGCCGGTGGGATTCACCCCTCCACTTT
.,TRBV5-1,TRBD2,TRBJ2-3,CASSSGAGYGGIDTQYF,TGCGCCAGCAGCTCAGGAGCGGGGTACGGGGGGATAGATACGCAGTATTTT
many,TRBV3-1,.,TRBJ1-1,CASSQDRMTEAFF,TGTGCCAGCAGCCAAGATAGGATGACTGAAGCTTTCTTT
few,TRBV20-1,.,TRBJ2-3,CSARVGGFEDTQYF,TGCAGTGCTAGAGTGGGGGGCTTCGAAGATACGCAGTATTTT
few,TRBV5-1,TRBD1,TRBJ1-2,CASRLDRERVDGYTF,TGCGCCAGCAGATTGGACAGGGAGCGAGTTGATGGCTACACCTTC
.,TRBV5-1,.,TRBJ2-1,CASSSGTANEQFF,TGCGCCAGCAGCTCCGGGACGGCAAATGAGCAGTTCTTC
few,TRBV6-1,.,TRBJ1-4,CASSEGATNEKLFF,TGTGCCAGCAGTGAAGGGGCGACTAATGAAAAACTGTTTTTT
.,TRBV20-1,.,TRBJ2-5,CSAYGQLEETQYF,TGCAGTGCGTACGGACAGCTAGAAGAGACCCAGTACTTC
many,TRBV29-1,.,TRBJ2-2,CSVRQSGTGELFF,TGCAGCGTTAGACAGAGCGGTACCGGGGAGCTGTTTTTT
few,TRBV3-1,.,TRBJ2-3,CASSRVVASTDTQYF,TGTGCCAGCAGCCGGGTTGTTGCTAGCACAGATACGCAGTATTTT
.,TRBV4-2,.,TRBJ2-1,CASSQGYVTYNEQFF,TGTGCCAGCAGCCAAGGGTACGTTACTTACAATGAGCAGTTCTTC
few,TRBV15,TRBD1,TRBJ2-1,CATSRVRPGGFNEQFF,TGTGCCACCAGCAGAGTTAGGCCAGGGGGATTCAATGAGCAGTTCTTC
.,TRBV6-2/TRBV6-3,.,TRBJ2-7,CASSRTVNYEQYF,TGTGCCAGCAGCCGGACAGTTAACTACGAGCAGTACTTC
.,TRBV19,.,TRBJ2-1,CASSMGYNEQFF,TGTGCCAGTAGTATGGGATACAATGAGCAGTTCTTC
.,TRBV27,TRBD1,TRBJ2-3,CASSPRTGTFLTDTQYF,TGTGCCAGCAGTCCCAGGACAGGGACCTTCCTCACAGATACGCAGTATTTT
.,TRBV29-1,.,TRBJ1-1,CSVCREANTEAFF,TGCAGCGTCTGCAGGGAAGCGAACACTGAAGCTTTCTTT
.,TRBV7-6,.,TRBJ1-1,CASSSEMNTEAFF,TGTGCCAGCAGCTCAGAGATGAACACTGAAGCTTTCTTT
few,TRBV6-1,.,TRBJ2-5,CASRKQGEETQYF,TGTGCCAGCAGAAAGCAAGGGGAGGAGACCCAGTACTTC
.,TRBV4-3,TRBD2,TRBJ2-6,CASSQEFLAGGHGANVLTF,TGCGCCAGCAGCCAAGAGTTTCTAGCGGGGGGGCATGGGGCCAACGTCCTGACTTTC
few,TRBV7-2,TRBD1,TRBJ1-1,CASSSYPTGHRGAFF,TGTGCCAGCAGCTCGTACCCGACAGGGCATAGAGGTGCTTTCTTT
many,TRBV5-1,.,TRBJ2-2,CASSFNTGELFF,TGCGCCAGCAGCTTTAACACCGGGGAGCTGTTTTTT
.,TRBV12-3/TRBV12-4,.,TRBJ1-4,CASSFGMEGIGKKLFF,TGTGCCAGCAGTTTTGGCATGGAGGGGATAGGCAAAAAACTGTTTTTT
few,TRBV7-9,.,TRBJ1-1,CASSLEGSGESEAFF,TGTGCCAGCAGCTTAGAGGGTTCAGGGGAGTCTGAAGCTTTCTTT
.,TRBV29-1,TRBD1,TRBJ2-2,CSVMTGSGTGELFF,TGCAGCGTTATGACAGGGTCGGGCACCGGGGAGCTGTTTTTT
.,TRBV4-3,.,TRBJ2-1,CASSQTGGYNEQFF,TGCGCCAGCAGCCAAACGGGTGGTTACAATGAGCAGTTCTTC
many,TRBV12-3/TRBV12-4,.,TRBJ1-1,CASSLGRGNTEAFF,TGTGCCAGCAGTTTAGGCAGGGGGAACACTGAAGCTTTCTTT
.,TRBV20-1,.,TRBJ2-5,CSALRGAETQYF,TGCAGCGCACTCAGGGGAGCGGAGACCCAGTACTTC
few,TRBV4-3,.,TRBJ2-1,CASSQVRESNEQFF,TGCGCCAGCAGCCAAGTAAGGGAATCCAATGAGCAGTTCTTC
few,TRBV11-2,.,TRBJ2-1,CASSLYQLSPSYNEQFF,TGTGCCAGCAGCTTATACCAACTCAGCCCCTCCTACAATGAGCAGTTCTTC
.,TRBV6-6,.,TRBJ1-2,CASSYSMGPGYTF,TGTGCCAGCAGTTACTCGATGGGGCCTGGCTACACCTTC
few,TRBV19,TRBD1,TRBJ2-7,CASSITQGVEQYF,TGTGCCAGTAGTATAACCCAGGGGGTCGAGCAGTACTTC
few,TRBV29-1,TRBD1,TRBJ2-2,CSVGGTGMIAGELFF,TGCAGCGTAGGGGGCACAGGGATGATTGCCGGGGAGCTGTTTTTT
few,TRBV11-2,.,TRBJ2-3,CASSLVWGGAWTTDTQYF,TGTGCCAGCAGCTTAGTCTGGGGTGGGGCGTGGACGACAGATACGCAGTATTTT
many,TRBV12-3/TRBV12-4,TRBD1,TRBJ2-5,CASSLNRGKTQYF,TGTGCCAGCAGTTTAAACAGGGGGAAGACCCAGTACTTC
few,TRBV20-1,.,TRBJ2-1,CSSTGGHYNEQFF,TGCAGTTCAACGGGGGGCCATTACAATGAGCAGTTCTTC
.,TRBV20-1,.,TRBJ2-7,CCATTFDPQLSYEQYF,TGCTGCGCTACGACATTCGACCCACAACTTTCCTACGAGCAGTACTTC
few,TRBV7-2,.,TRBJ2-1,CASRADQGFGEQFF,TGTGCCAGCAGAGCAGACCAGGGATTTGGTGAGCAGTTCTTC
few,TRBV4-2,.,TRBJ2-3,CASSQFTGTTDTQYF,TGTGCCAGCAGCCAATTCACAGGGACGACAGATACGCAGTATTTT
.,TRBV12-3/TRBV12-4,.,TRBJ2-1,CASSPFQLKNEQFF,TGTGCCAGCAGCCCTTTTCAACTAAAAAATGAGCAGTTCTTC
.,TRBV29-1,TRBD2,TRBJ2-5,CSVEGTSAQGQETQYF,TGCAGCGTTGAAGGGACTAGCGCACAGGGGCAAGAGACCCAGTACTTC